This T cell receptor (beta chain) was captured in a study of OX40 agonist ivuxolimab in advanced cancers. CDR3 size: 14 residues. CDR1 is MNHEY, CDR2 SVGAGI, per germline. The method was immunoSEQ multiplex PCR; TCRdb's version includes in-frame clones alone and lacks a portion of them. The table shows about 61,000 clones, with 75% to 90% occurring only once. This chain joins TRBV6-5 and TRBJ2-5, with D unresolved. The DNA end lines up better with TRBJ2-7; the J call may be wrong. The TCR comes from an adult with an advanced solid tumor such as melanoma, head and neck, liver or kidney cancer. Source: CD4+ or CD8+ T cells sorted from blood, taken in a trial of the OX40 agonist ivuxolimab. CDR3 region: CASTSGRRAYEQYF. In nucleotides, the CDR3 is TGTGCCAGCACCTCCGGACGAAGAGCCTACGAGCAGTACTTC.